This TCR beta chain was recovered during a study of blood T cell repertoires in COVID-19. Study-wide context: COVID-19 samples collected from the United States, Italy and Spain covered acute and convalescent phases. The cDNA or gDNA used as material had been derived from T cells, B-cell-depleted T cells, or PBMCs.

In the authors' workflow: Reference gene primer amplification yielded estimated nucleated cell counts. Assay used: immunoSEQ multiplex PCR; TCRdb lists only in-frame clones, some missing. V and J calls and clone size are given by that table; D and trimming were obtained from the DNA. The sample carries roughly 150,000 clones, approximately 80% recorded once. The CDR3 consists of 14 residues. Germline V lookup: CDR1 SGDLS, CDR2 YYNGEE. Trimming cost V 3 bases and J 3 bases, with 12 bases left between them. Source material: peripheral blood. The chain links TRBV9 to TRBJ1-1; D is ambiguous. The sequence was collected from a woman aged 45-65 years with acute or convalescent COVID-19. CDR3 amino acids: CASSAGRGHTEAFF. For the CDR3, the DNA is TGTGCCAGCAGCGCTGGTCGGGGTCACACTGAAGCTTTCTTT.